This T cell receptor beta chain derives from a study of OX40 agonist ivuxolimab in advanced cancers. Looking at the study overall: Patients were infused with ivuxolimab every 2 weeks at 0.01 to 10 mg/kg. The dose-escalation cohort was around 83% male, with a mean age of 60 years, ranging about 23 to 79.

The CDR3 consists of 14 residues. CDR1 and CDR2 from the germline V gene are KGHSH and LQKENI. The V end was cut by 3 bases, the J end by 3 bases, with 8 bases between. The table came from immunoSEQ multiplex PCR; TCRdb's copy has only in-frame clones and leaves some out. The sample contains approximately 26,000 clones, under 85% of which appear only once. Blood sampling was done at baseline, cycle 4 day 1, and cycle 7 day 1. The sample here was CD4+ or CD8+ T cells sorted from blood, taken in a trial of the OX40 agonist ivuxolimab. J is TRBJ2-2 and V is TRBV18; D is undetermined. This receptor was taken from an adult with an advanced solid tumor such as melanoma, head and neck, liver or kidney cancer. CDR3 loop: CASSPFQDTGELFF. DNA for the CDR3: TGTGCCAGCTCACCGTTCCAGGACACCGGGGAGCTGTTTTTT.